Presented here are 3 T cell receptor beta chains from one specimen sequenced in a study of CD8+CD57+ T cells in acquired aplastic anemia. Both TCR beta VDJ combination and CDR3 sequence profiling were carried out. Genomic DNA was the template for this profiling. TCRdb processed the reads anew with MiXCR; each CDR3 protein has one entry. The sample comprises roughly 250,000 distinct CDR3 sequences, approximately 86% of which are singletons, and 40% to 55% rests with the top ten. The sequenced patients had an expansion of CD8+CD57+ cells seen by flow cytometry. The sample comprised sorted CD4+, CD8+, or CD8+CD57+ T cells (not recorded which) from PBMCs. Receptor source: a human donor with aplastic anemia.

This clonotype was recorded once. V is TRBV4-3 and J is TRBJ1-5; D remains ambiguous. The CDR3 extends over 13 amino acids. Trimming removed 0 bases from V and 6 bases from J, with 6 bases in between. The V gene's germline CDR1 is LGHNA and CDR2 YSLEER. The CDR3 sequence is CASSQDSGQPQHF. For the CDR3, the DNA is TGCGCCAGCAGCCAAGATAGCGGTCAGCCCCAGCATTTT.

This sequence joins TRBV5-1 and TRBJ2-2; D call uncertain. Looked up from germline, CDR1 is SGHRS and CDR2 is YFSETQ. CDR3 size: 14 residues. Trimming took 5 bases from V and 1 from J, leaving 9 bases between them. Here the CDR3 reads CASSEGMNTGELFF. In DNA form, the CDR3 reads TGCGCCAGCAGTGAAGGGATGAACACCGGGGAGCTGTTTTTT. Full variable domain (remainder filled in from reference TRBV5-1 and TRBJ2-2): KAGVTQTPRYLIKTRGQQVTLSCSPISGHRSVSWYQQTPGQGLQFLFEYFSETQRNKGNFPGRFSGRQFSNSRSEMNVSTLELGDSALYLCASSEGMNTGELFFGEGSRLTVL.

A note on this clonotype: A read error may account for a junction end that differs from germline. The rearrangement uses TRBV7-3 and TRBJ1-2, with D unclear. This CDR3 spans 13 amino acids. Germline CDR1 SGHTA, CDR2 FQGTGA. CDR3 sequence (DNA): TGTGCCAGCAGTTTAAAGGCGGAATATGGCACCACGTTC. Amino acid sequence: CASSLKAEYGTTF.